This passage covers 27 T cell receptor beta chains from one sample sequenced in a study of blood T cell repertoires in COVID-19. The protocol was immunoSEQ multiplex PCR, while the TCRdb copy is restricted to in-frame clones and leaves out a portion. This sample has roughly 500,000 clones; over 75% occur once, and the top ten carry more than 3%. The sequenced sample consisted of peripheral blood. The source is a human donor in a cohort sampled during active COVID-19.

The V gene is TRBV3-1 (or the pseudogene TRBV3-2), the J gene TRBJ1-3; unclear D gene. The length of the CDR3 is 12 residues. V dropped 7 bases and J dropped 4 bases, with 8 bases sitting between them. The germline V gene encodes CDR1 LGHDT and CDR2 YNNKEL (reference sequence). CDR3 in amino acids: CASTLTGNTIYF. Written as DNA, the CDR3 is TGTGCCAGCACCTTGACAGGAAACACCATATATTTT.

CDR3 sequence reads: CASSPLERRNEQFF. The CDR3 nucleotides are TGTGCCAGCAGTCCATTAGAGCGGCGGAATGAGCAGTTCTTC. The chain joins TRBV28 to TRBJ2-1, with D tentatively TRBD2 (5 bases). The CDR3 has 14 amino acids. V was cut by 5 bases and J by 7 bases, with 15 bases left in between. Germline CDR1 is MDHEN and CDR2 is SYDVKM.

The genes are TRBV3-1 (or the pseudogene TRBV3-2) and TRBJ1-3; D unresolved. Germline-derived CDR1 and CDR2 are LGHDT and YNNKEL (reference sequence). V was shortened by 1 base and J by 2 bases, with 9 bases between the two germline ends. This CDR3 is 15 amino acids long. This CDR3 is CASSQVWAAGNTIYF. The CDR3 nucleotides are TGTGCCAGCAGCCAAGTCTGGGCAGCTGGAAACACCATATATTTT.

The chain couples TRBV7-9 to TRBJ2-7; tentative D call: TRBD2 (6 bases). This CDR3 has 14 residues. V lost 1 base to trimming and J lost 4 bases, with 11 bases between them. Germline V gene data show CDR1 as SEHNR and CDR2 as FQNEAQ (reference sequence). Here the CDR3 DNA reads TGTGCCAGCAGCTTAGGTCGACGGGGGTACGAGCAGTACTTC. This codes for CASSLGRRGYEQYF.

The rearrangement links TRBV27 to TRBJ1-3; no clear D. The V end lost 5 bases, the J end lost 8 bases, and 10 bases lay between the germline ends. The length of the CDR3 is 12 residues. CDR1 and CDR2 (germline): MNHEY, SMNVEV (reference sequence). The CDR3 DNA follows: TGTGCCAGCAGTGGGAAGGGAGACACCATATATTTT. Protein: CASSGKGDTIYF.

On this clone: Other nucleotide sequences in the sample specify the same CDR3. The CDR3 bases are TGTGCCAGCAGCTTGTCTACCGGGAGTTACAATGAGCAGTTCTTC. Residues: CASSLSTGSYNEQFF. The V and J genes are TRBV5-4 and TRBJ2-1, with a possible D match to TRBD2 (6 bases). The germline CDR1 and CDR2 sequences are SGHNT and YYREEE (reference sequence). V was pared by 1 base and J by 4 bases, with 12 bases between. The length of the CDR3 is 15 residues.

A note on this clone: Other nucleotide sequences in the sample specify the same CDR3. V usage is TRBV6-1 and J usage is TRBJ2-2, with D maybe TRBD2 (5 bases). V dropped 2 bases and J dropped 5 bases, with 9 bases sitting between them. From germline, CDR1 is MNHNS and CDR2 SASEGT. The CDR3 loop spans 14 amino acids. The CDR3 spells CASSELRGTGELFF. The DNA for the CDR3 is TGTGCCAGCAGTGAACTTCGGGGAACCGGGGAGCTGTTTTTT.

The CDR3 spells CASSRGQGRLNSPLHF. CDR3 nucleotides: TGTGCCAGCAGCCGAGGCCAAGGAAGGCTTAATTCACCCCTCCACTTT. This sequence joins TRBV7-6 and TRBJ1-6; D remains ambiguous. The CDR3 loop spans 16 amino acids. Germline lookup yields CDR1 SGHVS and CDR2 FNYEAQ. Trimming took 5 bases from V and 6 from J, leaving 17 bases between them.

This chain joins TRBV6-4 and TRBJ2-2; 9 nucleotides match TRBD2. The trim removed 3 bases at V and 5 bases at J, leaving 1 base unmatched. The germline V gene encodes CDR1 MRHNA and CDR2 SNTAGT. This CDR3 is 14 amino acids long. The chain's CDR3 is CASSELAGTGELFF. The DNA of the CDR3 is TGTGCCAGCAGTGAACTAGCGGGTACCGGGGAGCTGTTTTTT.

In DNA, the CDR3 is TGCGCCAGCAGTGAGTACGCACCCGGGACAGTCGGGTTGGGCTACGAGCAGTACTTC. This encodes CASSEYAPGTVGLGYEQYF. The chain joins TRBV10-1 to TRBJ2-7; TRBD1 matches at 7 bases. This CDR3 is built from 19 residues. CDR1 WNHNN and CDR2 SYGVQD come from the germline V gene (reference sequence). V lost 1 base and J lost 3; bases outside the gene matches: 18.

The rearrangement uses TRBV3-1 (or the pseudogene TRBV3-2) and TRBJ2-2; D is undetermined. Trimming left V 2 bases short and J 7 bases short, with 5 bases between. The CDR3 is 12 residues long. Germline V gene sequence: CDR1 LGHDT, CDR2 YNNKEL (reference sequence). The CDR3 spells CASSQPGGELFF. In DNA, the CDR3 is TGTGCCAGCAGCCAACCCGGCGGGGAGCTGTTTTTT.

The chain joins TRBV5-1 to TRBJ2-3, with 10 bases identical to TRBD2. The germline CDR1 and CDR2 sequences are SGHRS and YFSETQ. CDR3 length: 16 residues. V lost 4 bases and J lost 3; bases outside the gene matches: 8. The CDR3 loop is CASSGSLAGGTDTQYF. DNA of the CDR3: TGCGCCAGCAGCGGGTCTTTAGCGGGAGGAACAGATACGCAGTATTTT.

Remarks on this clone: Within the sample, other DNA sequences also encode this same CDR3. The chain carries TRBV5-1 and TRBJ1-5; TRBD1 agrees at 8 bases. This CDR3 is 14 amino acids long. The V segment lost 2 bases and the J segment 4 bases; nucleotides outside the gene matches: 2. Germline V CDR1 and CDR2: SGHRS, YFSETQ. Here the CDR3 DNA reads TGCGCCAGCAGCTTACAGGGGGGAAATCAGCCCCAGCATTTT. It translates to CASSLQGGNQPQHF. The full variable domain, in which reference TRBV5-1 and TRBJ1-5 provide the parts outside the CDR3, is KAGVTQTPRYLIKTRGQQVTLSCSPISGHRSVSWYQQTPGQGLQFLFEYFSETQRNKGNFPGRFSGRQFSNSRSEMNVSTLELGDSALYLCASSLQGGNQPQHFGDGTRLSIL.

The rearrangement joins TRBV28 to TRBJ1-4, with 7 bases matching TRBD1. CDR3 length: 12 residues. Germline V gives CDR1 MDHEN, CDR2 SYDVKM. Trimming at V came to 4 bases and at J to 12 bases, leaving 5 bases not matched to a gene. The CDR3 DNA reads TGTGCCAGCAGTTACCGGGACAGTGAACTGTTTTTT. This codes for CASSYRDSELFF.

CDR3 bases: TGTGCCAGCAGCGCACAGGGGGCAAACACTGAAGCTTTCTTT. Amino acid sequence: CASSAQGANTEAFF. V is TRBV3-1 (or the pseudogene TRBV3-2) and J is TRBJ1-1; TRBD1 agrees at 9 bases. The CDR3 runs 14 residues. Germline V gives CDR1 LGHDT, CDR2 YNNKEL (reference sequence). V shed 5 bases, J shed 2 bases, and the junction held 3 bases outside the gene matches.

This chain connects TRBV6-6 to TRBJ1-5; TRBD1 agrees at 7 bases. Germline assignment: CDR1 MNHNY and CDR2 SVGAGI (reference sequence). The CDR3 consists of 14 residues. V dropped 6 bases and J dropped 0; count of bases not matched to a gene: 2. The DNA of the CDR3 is TGTGCCAGCAGGGGACAGATTAGCAATCAGCCCCAGCATTTT. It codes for CASRGQISNQPQHF.

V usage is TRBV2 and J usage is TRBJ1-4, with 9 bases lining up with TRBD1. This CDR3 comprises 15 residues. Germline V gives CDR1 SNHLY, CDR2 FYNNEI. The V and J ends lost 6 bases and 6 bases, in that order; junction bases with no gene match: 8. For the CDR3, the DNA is TGTGCCAGCAGCGTGGAACAGGGGGCCTATGAAAAACTGTTTTTT. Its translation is CASSVEQGAYEKLFF.

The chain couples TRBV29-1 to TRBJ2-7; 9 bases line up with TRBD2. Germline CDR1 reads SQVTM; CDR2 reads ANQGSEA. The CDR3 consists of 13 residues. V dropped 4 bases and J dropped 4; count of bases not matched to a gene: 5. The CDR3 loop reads CSVGAAGGYEQYF. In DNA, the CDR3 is TGCAGCGTTGGGGCCGCGGGAGGGTACGAGCAGTACTTC.

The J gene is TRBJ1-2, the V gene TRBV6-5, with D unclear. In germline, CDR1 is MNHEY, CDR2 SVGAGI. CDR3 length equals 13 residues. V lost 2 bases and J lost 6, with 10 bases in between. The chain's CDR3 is CASSYQERDGYTF. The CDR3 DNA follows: TGTGCCAGCAGTTACCAGGAAAGAGATGGCTACACCTTC.

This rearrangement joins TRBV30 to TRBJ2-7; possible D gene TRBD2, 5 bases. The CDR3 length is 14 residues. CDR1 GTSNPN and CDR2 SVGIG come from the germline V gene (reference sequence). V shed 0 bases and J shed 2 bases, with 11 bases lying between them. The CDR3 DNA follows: TGTGCCTGGAGTGTGCGGCTACTAGCCTACGAGCAGTACTTC. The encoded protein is CAWSVRLLAYEQYF.

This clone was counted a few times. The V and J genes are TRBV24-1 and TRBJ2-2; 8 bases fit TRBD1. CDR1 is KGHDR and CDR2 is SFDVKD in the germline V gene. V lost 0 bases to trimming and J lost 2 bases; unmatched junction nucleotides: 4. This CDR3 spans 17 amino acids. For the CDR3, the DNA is TGTGCCACCAGTGATTTGGGACAGGGACCTAACACCGGGGAGCTGTTTTTT. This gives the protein CATSDLGQGPNTGELFF.

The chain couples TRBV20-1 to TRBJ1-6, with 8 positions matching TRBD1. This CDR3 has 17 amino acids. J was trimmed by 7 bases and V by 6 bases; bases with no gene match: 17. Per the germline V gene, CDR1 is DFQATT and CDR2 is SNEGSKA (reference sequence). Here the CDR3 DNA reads TGCAGTGCCAGTGGACCACCCGGACAGGGTGTAAATTCACCCCTCCACTTT. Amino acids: CSASGPPGQGVNSPLHF.

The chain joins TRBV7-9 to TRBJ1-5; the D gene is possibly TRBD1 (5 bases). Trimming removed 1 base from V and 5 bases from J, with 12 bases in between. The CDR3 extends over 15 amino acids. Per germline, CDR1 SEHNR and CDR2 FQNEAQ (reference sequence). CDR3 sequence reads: CASSLVGQGHQPQHF. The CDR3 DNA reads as TGTGCCAGCAGCTTAGTAGGTCAGGGCCATCAGCCCCAGCATTTT.

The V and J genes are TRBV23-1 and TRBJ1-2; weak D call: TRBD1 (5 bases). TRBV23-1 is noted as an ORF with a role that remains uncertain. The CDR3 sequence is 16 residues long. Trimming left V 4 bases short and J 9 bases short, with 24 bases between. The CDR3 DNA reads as TGCGCCAGCAGTCTAGGGATTTCGACAGCGGGGATGAGCTACACCTTC. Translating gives CASSLGISTAGMSYTF.

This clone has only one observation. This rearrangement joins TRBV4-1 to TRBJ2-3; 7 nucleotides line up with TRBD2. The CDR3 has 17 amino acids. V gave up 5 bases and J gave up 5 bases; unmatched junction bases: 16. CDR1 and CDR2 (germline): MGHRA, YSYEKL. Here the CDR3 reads CASSKGGGSDLGDTQYF. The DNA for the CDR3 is TGCGCCAGCAGCAAAGGAGGCGGGAGTGACCTTGGAGATACGCAGTATTTT.

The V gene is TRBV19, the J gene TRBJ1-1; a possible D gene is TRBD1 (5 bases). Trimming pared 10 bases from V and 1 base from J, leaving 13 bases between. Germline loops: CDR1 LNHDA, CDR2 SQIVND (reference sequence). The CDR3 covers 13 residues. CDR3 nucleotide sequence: TGTGCCACCTCAGCGACAGCGAACACTGAAGCTTTCTTT. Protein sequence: CATSATANTEAFF.

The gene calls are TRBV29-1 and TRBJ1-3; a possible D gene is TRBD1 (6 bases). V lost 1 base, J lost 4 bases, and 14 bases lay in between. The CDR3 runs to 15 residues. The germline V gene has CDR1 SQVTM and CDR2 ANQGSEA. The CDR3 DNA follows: TGCAGCGTTGAAGGGCAGGGGACAAGAGGAAACACCATATATTTT. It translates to CSVEGQGTRGNTIYF.